This is a list of T cell receptor beta chains from one sample in a study of shared clonotypes between healthy human individuals. Clones were read by immunoSEQ multiplex PCR, and TCRdb kept only the in-frame ones, dropping some. The repertoire consists of millions of clones, with around 90% occurring once and the leading ten covering around 0.14%. Sequencing input: naive CD4+ T cells sorted from blood. These receptors were obtained from a man aged 18-30 years in good health. Each CDR3 is given with its conserved first and last residue. The D gene is left open where the match is weak. Clone size is shown for a subset of rows, as once, few, many or a class of expanded clone.

V gene	clone size	D gene	J gene	CDR3 DNA	CDR3 protein
TRBV10-2	-	-	TRBJ2-5	TGCGCCAGCAGTGAGGCGGGGCCCGCGGCCCAGTACTTC	CASSEAGPAAQYF
TRBV2	-	-	TRBJ1-2	TGTGCCAGCAGTGAACGGGTACCGGGGGCTGGGCATGGCTACACCTTC	CASSERVPGAGHGYTF
TRBV5-1	-	-	TRBJ2-1	TGCGCCAGCAGCCCTACAGGGTCCTACAATGAGCAGTTCTTC	CASSPTGSYNEQFF
TRBV9	-	TRBD2	TRBJ2-1	TGTGCCAGCAGCGTAGGTACCGGGACTAGCAGCTACAATGAGCAGTTCTTC	CASSVGTGTSSYNEQFF
TRBV27	-	-	TRBJ2-1	TGTGCCAGCAGTTTAGGCAGGGCATACAATGAGCAGTTCTTC	CASSLGRAYNEQFF
TRBV6-6	-	TRBD2	TRBJ2-7	TGTGCCAGCAGCGGGACTAGCCTCTCCTACGAGCAGTACTTC	CASSGTSLSYEQYF
TRBV7-6	-	TRBD2	TRBJ2-5	TGTGCCAGCAGCCTCGTCCGGACTAGCTTCGGGGAGACCCAGTACTTC	CASSLVRTSFGETQYF
TRBV11-2	-	-	TRBJ2-7	TGTGCCAGCAGCCTCTTGGCAGGGCTGTCCTACGAGCAGTACTTC	CASSLLAGLSYEQYF
TRBV6-6	-	TRBD1	TRBJ2-1	TGTGCCAGCAGCCGGGACAGGGTTACATACAATGAGCAGTTCTTC	CASSRDRVTYNEQFF
TRBV7-3	-	-	TRBJ1-1	TGTGCCAGCAGCTTACGACAGTCCACTGAAGCTTTCTTT	CASSLRQSTEAFF
TRBV5-1	-	-	TRBJ2-7	TGCGCCAGCAGCTTCTCCCCAGGGGCCAACTACGAGCAGTACTTC	CASSFSPGANYEQYF
TRBV27	-	TRBD1	TRBJ1-6	TGTGCCAGCAGTTTCCTAACAGGGGTCTCCTATAATTCACCCCTCCACTTT	CASSFLTGVSYNSPLHF
TRBV9	once	TRBD1	TRBJ2-5	TGTGCCAGCAGCGCAGTAATGACAGGGTCCCAAGAGACCCAGTACTTC	CASSAVMTGSQETQYF
TRBV7-9	few	TRBD1	TRBJ1-5	TGTGCCAGCAGCCGGACAGGGGGCGATTATCAGCCCCAGCATTTT	CASSRTGGDYQPQHF
TRBV11-3	-	TRBD1	TRBJ2-1	TGTGCCAGCAGCCGACGACAGGGTGGGAATGAGCAGTTCTTC	CASSRRQGGNEQFF
TRBV21-1	-	-	TRBJ2-6	TGTGCCAACAACAGGGACTCTGGGGCCAACGTCCTGACTTTC	CANNRDSGANVLTF
TRBV6-1	-	-	TRBJ1-3	TGTGCCAGCAGTGGCATCGGGGCCTCTGGAAACACCATATATTTT	CASSGIGASGNTIYF
TRBV11-2	-	TRBD2	TRBJ2-5	TGTGCCAGCAGCCTCACTGGACTAGCGGTCCAAGAGACCCAGTACTTC	CASSLTGLAVQETQYF
TRBV6-5	-	-	TRBJ1-2	TGTGCCAGCAGTCCCCTCGGCCAGGGATCCTATGGCTACACCTTC	CASSPLGQGSYGYTF
TRBV18	-	TRBD2	TRBJ2-5	TGTGCCAGCTCACTGGGACTAGCTCCGACCCAGTACTTC	CASSLGLAPTQYF
TRBV5-1	few	-	TRBJ1-1	TGCGCCAGCAGAGGGGGGTCAGGAAACACTGAAGCTTTCTTT	CASRGGSGNTEAFF
TRBV7-9	-	-	TRBJ2-4	TGTGCCAGCAGCTTTTGGGCAGGGGATTCTCTAGCCAAAAACATTCAGTACTTC	CASSFWAGDSLAKNIQYF
TRBV9	once	TRBD2	TRBJ2-3	TGTGCCAGCAGCGCCCGGGGTAGCGGGGGGCCTAAGACAGATACGCAGTATTTT	CASSARGSGGPKTDTQYF
TRBV10-1	-	-	TRBJ2-2	TGCGCCAGCAGTGAGTCTAACACCGGGGAGCTGTTTTTT	CASSESNTGELFF
TRBV4-1	-	-	TRBJ2-5	TGCGCCAGCAGCCAAGCTGGGGGCGGTGAGACCCAGTACTTC	CASSQAGGGETQYF
TRBV30	-	-	TRBJ1-4	TGTGCCCATACTCAAGGGGAAAAACTGTTTTTT	CAHTQGEKLFF
TRBV7-9	-	TRBD1	TRBJ1-2	TGTGCCAGCAGCTTCACAGGGGTGGGAGGCTACACCTTC	CASSFTGVGGYTF
TRBV5-4	once	TRBD1	TRBJ2-1	TGTGCCAGCAGACAGGACAGGGGGCGCAATGAGCAGTTCTTC	CASRQDRGRNEQFF
TRBV19	-	TRBD1	TRBJ1-2	TGTGCCAGTAGTGACAGGGGGCTGAATGGCTACACCTTC	CASSDRGLNGYTF
TRBV4-1	-	TRBD1	TRBJ1-6	TGCGCCAGCAGCCAAGATCCCCAGACAGGGGCCTCCTATAATTCACCCCTCCACTTT	CASSQDPQTGASYNSPLHF
TRBV25-1	-	-	TRBJ2-1	TGTGCCAGCAGTGAATGGAAGGGCGGTGCGGGTAATGAGCAGTTCTTC	CASSEWKGGAGNEQFF
TRBV9	-	TRBD1	TRBJ1-1	TGTGCCAGCAGCTCCGGACAGGGAGATGGCACTGAAGCTTTCTTT	CASSSGQGDGTEAFF
TRBV19	-	-	TRBJ2-1	TGTGCCAGTAGTACCGAGACAGCGAACTCCTACAATGAGCAGTTCTTC	CASSTETANSYNEQFF
TRBV10-3	-	TRBD1	TRBJ2-5	TGTGCCGCAGCCGGGACAGGGGGCGCGGAGACCCAGTACTTC	CAAAGTGGAETQYF
TRBV11-1	-	-	TRBJ2-3	TGTGCCAGCAGCTTGTATAGCGCTAGCACAGATACGCAGTATTTT	CASSLYSASTDTQYF
TRBV5-1	-	-	TRBJ1-1	TGCGCCAGCAGCCTAGGGCCCGCGAACACTGAAGCTTTCTTT	CASSLGPANTEAFF
TRBV5-6	-	-	TRBJ1-2	TGTGCCAGCAGCTTCGGGACAACTAACTATGGCTACACCTTC	CASSFGTTNYGYTF
TRBV11-2	-	-	TRBJ2-7	TGTGCCAGCAGCTTAGCGGGTAGAACCTACGAGCAGTACTTC	CASSLAGRTYEQYF
TRBV6-1	few	-	TRBJ1-5	TGTGCCAGCAGTGGAGGGGCCCGCAATCAGCCCCAGCATTTT	CASSGGARNQPQHF
TRBV2	-	-	TRBJ2-1	TGTGCCAGCAGTGAACTAGGTGCCTACAATGAGCAGTTCTTC	CASSELGAYNEQFF
TRBV6-1	-	TRBD1	TRBJ1-1	TGTGCCAGCAGTGAACCTATCATCAACAGGGGGACTGAAGCTTTCTTT	CASSEPIINRGTEAFF
TRBV7-2	-	TRBD1	TRBJ2-7	TGTGCCAGCAGCCATGGACAGGGGGCAGAGTACTTC	CASSHGQGAEYF
TRBV19	-	-	TRBJ2-7	TGTGCCAGTAACCGAGGGGGTCCCTCCTACGAGCAGTACTTC	CASNRGGPSYEQYF
TRBV19	-	-	TRBJ1-2	TGTGCCAGTAGTAATACAGGGATTTATGGCTACACCTTC	CASSNTGIYGYTF
TRBV5-1	-	TRBD1	TRBJ2-3	TGCGCCAGTTCCGCCGGGACAGGGAACACAGATACGCAGTATTTT	CASSAGTGNTDTQYF
TRBV27	once	-	TRBJ2-7	TGTGCCAGCAGTTTATTAGGCCCACGGATGGGGACCTACGAGCAGTACTTC	CASSLLGPRMGTYEQYF
TRBV19	-	-	TRBJ1-2	TGTGCCAGTAAAAACCCCACGACAGCGGTCTATGGCTACACCTTC	CASKNPTTAVYGYTF
TRBV5-1	-	TRBD1	TRBJ1-4	TGCGCCAGCAGCTTGGAACCCCCCGGGACAGGGTCTGAAAAACTGTTTTTT	CASSLEPPGTGSEKLFF